Detailed here is one TCR beta chain. This sample was taken from a study of blood T cell repertoires in COVID-19. On the study more broadly: COVID-19 samples from acute and convalescent phases originated in the United States, Italy and Spain. Sample material is recorded as cDNA or gDNA derived from T cells, B-cell-depleted T cells, or PBMCs.

Original data processing: Estimation of nucleated cell counts relied on the amplification of reference gene primers. Clones were sequenced by immunoSEQ multiplex PCR, and TCRdb holds only the in-frame ones, with some missing. The D gene and trimming were derived from the DNA, and the V and J assignments and clone size from that table. The data hold a few hundred thousand clones, with approximately 82% observed a single time. With 2 bases removed from V and 6 bases from J, the gap between germline ends came to 5 bases. Germline values: CDR1 MGHDK, CDR2 SYGVNS. The CDR3 is made up of 13 amino acids. V usage is TRBV25-1 and J usage is TRBJ1-6, with unresolved D. The clonotype was recovered from a woman aged 18-29 years with acute or convalescent COVID-19. The specimen was peripheral blood. The CDR3, as DNA: TGTGCCAGCAGTGAAATGAGTAATTCACCCCTCCACTTT. It codes for CASSEMSNSPLHF.